The rows below give T cell receptor beta chains drawn from one sample of a study of OX40 agonist ivuxolimab in advanced cancers. Assay: immunoSEQ multiplex PCR; the TCRdb copy retains only in-frame clones and omits some. Of over 30,000 clones listed, approximately 89% are singletons. The source was CD4+ or CD8+ T cells sorted from blood, collected in a trial of the OX40 agonist ivuxolimab. The receptors here all came from an adult with an advanced solid tumor such as melanoma, head and neck, liver or kidney cancer. Each CDR3 is given with its conserved first and last residue.

J: TRBJ1-4; V: TRBV25-1; CDR3: CASSEYEGANEKLFF
J: TRBJ2-3; V: TRBV4-1; CDR3: CASSQDGGGGGDTQYF
J: TRBJ2-3; V: TRBV5-6; CDR3: CASSLAAGGPDTQYF
J: TRBJ1-3; V: TRBV5-5; CDR3: CASSLGRGPNSGNTIYF
J: TRBJ2-4; V: TRBV5-6; CDR3: CASSFRGSKNIQYF
J: TRBJ2-3; V: TRBV10-2; CDR3: CASSVPRSREAHTDTQYF
J: TRBJ1-2; V: TRBV29-1; CDR3: CSVVEGYGYTF
J: TRBJ1-2; V: TRBV2; CDR3: CASMGQGGIYGYTF
J: TRBJ1-1; V: TRBV19; CDR3: CASLWGNTEAFF
J: TRBJ2-2; V: TRBV2; CDR3: CASNLDSGRSNTGELFF
J: TRBJ1-2; V: TRBV27; CDR3: CASSLSRVDGYTF
J: TRBJ2-7; V: TRBV6-6; CDR3: CASSYSRGSYEQYF
J: TRBJ1-2; V: TRBV6-5; CDR3: CASSQGGVSHYGYTF